The 8 T cell receptor beta chains reported below all come from one sample, sequenced in a study of siplizumab effects on memory and regulatory T cells. Method: immunoSEQ multiplex PCR; TCRdb's copy keeps in-frame clones and lacks some. The sample has around 99,000 clones; 92% are singletons. The sample taken for sequencing was Tregs sorted from blood. Receptors originate from a human donor in good health.

The rearrangement uses TRBV11-2 and TRBJ2-2; D remains unclear. Germline V CDR1 and CDR2: SGHAT, FQNNGV. The CDR3 consists of 14 residues. The V gene lost 0 bases and the J gene lost 6 bases, with 8 bases spanning the gap. The DNA for the CDR3 is TGTGCCAGCAGCTTAGACCCAATTGCCGGGGAGCTGTTTTTT. It specifies CASSLDPIAGELFF.

J is TRBJ1-1 and V is TRBV6-5; tentatively, D is TRBD1 (6 bases). V lost 0 bases and J lost 3, with 14 bases in between. The CDR3 contains 16 residues. Germline CDR1 and CDR2: MNHEY and SVGAGI. The CDR3 DNA follows: TGTGCCAGCAGTTACTCGATTTGGGGGGCTTACACTGAAGCTTTCTTT. Its translation: CASSYSIWGAYTEAFF.

This rearrangement joins TRBV30 to TRBJ2-1; TRBD2 is a possible D gene (5 bases). This CDR3 contains 14 residues. V was clipped by 3 bases and J by 4 bases, with 13 bases between them. Germline CDR1 is GTSNPN and CDR2 is SVGIG (reference sequence). The DNA of the CDR3 is TGTGCCTGGAGCGATGGTGGGAGATACAATGAGCAGTTCTTC. Residues: CAWSDGGRYNEQFF.

The chain recombines TRBV28 with TRBJ1-3; TRBD1 is a possible D gene (5 bases). Trimming removed 2 bases at V and 8 bases at J, with 7 bases between. From germline, CDR1 is MDHEN and CDR2 SYDVKM. The CDR3 contains 12 residues. CDR3 in amino acids: CASSLDSYTIYF. The CDR3 DNA sequence: TGTGCCAGCAGTTTAGACAGCTACACCATATATTTT.

Points on this clone: Other DNA sequences from this sample encode an identical CDR3 as well. The CDR3 is CASSIRENQPQHF. The CDR3 bases are TGTGCCAGTAGCATTCGGGAAAATCAGCCCCAGCATTTT. The chain joins TRBV19 to TRBJ1-5; D remains ambiguous. Between the trimmed V and J ends, which lost 6 bases and 4 bases, there was a span of 10 bases. Germline-derived CDR1 and CDR2 are LNHDA and SQIVND (reference sequence). The CDR3 is 13 residues long. Full variable domain (rest looked up from reference TRBV19 and TRBJ1-5): DGGITQSPKYLFRKEGQNVTLSCEQNLNHDAMYWYRQDPGQGLRLIYYSQIVNDFQKGDIAEGYSVSREKKESFPLTVTSAQKNPTAFYLCASSIRENQPQHFGDGTRLSIL.

V is TRBV7-9 and J is TRBJ2-2, with 7 positions matching TRBD1. V gave up 7 bases and J gave up 3 bases; unmatched junction bases: 5. The CDR3 consists of 14 residues. The germline gives CDR1 SEHNR, CDR2 FQNEAQ (reference sequence). CDR3 sequence: CASTGQTYTGELFF. In nucleotides, the CDR3 is TGTGCCAGCACGGGACAGACCTACACCGGGGAGCTGTTTTTT.

V and J are TRBV10-3 and TRBJ2-7; D perhaps matches TRBD1 (5 bases). Germline V gives CDR1 ENHRY, CDR2 SYGVKD. V gave up 7 bases and J gave up 5 bases, with 18 bases separating them. This CDR3 region has 14 residues. Here the CDR3 DNA reads TGTGCCATCACCGGCCGGGCAGGGTCGAACGAGCAGTACTTC. The encoded protein is CAITGRAGSNEQYF.

V and J are TRBV7-9 and TRBJ1-6, with 7 bases aligning to TRBD1. Germline V gene sequence: CDR1 SEHNR, CDR2 FQNEAQ (reference sequence). The trim removed 0 bases at V and 9 bases at J, leaving 2 bases unmatched. This CDR3 has 14 amino acids. The CDR3 region is CASSLAQGGSPLHF. CDR3 in DNA: TGTGCCAGCAGCTTAGCGCAGGGGGGTTCACCCCTCCACTTT.